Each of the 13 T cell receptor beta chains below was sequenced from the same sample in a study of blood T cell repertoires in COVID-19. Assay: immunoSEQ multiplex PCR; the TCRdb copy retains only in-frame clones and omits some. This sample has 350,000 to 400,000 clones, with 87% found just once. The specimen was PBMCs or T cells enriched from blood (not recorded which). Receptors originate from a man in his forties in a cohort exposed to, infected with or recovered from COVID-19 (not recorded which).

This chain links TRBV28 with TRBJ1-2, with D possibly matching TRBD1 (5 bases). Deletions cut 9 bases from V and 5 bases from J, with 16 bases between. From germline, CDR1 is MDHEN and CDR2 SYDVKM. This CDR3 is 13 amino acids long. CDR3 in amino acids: CASFRTGGYGYTF. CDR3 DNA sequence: TGTGCCAGTTTCCGAACCGGGGGTTATGGCTACACCTTC.

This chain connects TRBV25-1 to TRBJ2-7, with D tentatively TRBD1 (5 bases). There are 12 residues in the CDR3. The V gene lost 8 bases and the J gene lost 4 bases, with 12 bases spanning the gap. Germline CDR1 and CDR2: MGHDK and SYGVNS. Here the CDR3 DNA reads TGTGCCAGCCTCGCCCCAGGGTACGAGCAGTACTTC. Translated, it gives CASLAPGYEQYF.

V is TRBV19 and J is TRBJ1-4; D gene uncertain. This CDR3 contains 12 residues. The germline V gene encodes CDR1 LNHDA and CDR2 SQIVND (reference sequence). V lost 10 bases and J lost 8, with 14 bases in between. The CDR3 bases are TGTGCCACAAAAAGAACGGGGGAAAAACTGTTTTTT. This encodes CATKRTGEKLFF.

As DNA, the CDR3 is TGTGCCAGCAGGCCCAACTTAGCCGGCTATGAGCAGTTCTTC. Amino acid sequence: CASRPNLAGYEQFF. The gene calls are TRBV2 and TRBJ2-1, with D unclear. This CDR3 comprises 14 residues. The germline gives CDR1 SNHLY, CDR2 FYNNEI. The V end was cut by 6 bases, the J end by 8 bases, with 17 bases between.

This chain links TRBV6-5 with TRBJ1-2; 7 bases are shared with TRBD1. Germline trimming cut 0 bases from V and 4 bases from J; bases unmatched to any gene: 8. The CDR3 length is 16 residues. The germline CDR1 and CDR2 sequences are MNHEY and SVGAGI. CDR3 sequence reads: CASSYSTAGGLYGYTF. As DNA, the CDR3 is TGTGCCAGCAGTTACTCGACGGCAGGGGGGCTCTATGGCTACACCTTC.

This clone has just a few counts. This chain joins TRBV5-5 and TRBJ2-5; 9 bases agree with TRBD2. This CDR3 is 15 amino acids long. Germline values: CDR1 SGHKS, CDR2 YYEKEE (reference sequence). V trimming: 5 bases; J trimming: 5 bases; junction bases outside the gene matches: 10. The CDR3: CASSPHPSGRETQYF. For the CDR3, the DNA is TGTGCCAGCAGTCCGCACCCGAGCGGGAGGGAGACCCAGTACTTC.

CDR3 nucleotides: TGTGCCAGCAGTGAATCCCCGGGAAGCTCCTACGAGCAGTACTTC. Its translation is CASSESPGSSYEQYF. The chain joins TRBV6-1 to TRBJ2-7; possible D gene TRBD2, 5 bases. Germline V gene sequence: CDR1 MNHNS, CDR2 SASEGT. This CDR3 spans 15 amino acids. V lost 2 bases to trimming and J lost 0 bases, with 11 bases between them.

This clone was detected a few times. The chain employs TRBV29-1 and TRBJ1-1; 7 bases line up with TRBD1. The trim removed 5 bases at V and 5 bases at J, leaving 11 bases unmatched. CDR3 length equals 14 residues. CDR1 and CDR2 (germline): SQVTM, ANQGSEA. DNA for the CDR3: TGCAGCGTTACGCCGAGGGGGCTAGGGACTGAAGCTTTCTTT. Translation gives CSVTPRGLGTEAFF.

Here the CDR3 DNA reads TGTGCCAGCAGCTTGAGCGGGAACTCCTACGAGCAGTACTTC. It encodes CASSLSGNSYEQYF. The J gene is TRBJ2-7, the V gene TRBV5-5; 7 bases are a match to TRBD2. With V trimmed by 1 base and J by 0 bases, 1 base remained unmatched. Looked up from germline, CDR1 is SGHKS and CDR2 is YYEKEE (reference sequence). The CDR3 contains 14 residues. Using reference TRBV5-5 and TRBJ2-7 for the parts outside the CDR3, the full variable domain is DAGVTQSPTHLIKTRGQQVTLRCSPISGHKSVSWYQQVLGQGPQFIFQYYEKEERGRGNFPDRFSARQFPNYSSELNVNALLLGDSALYLCASSLSGNSYEQYFGPGTRLTVT.

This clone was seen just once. The CDR3 spells CASGSIGQGRTEAFF. The CDR3 DNA sequence: TGTGCTAGTGGTTCCATCGGACAGGGAAGGACTGAAGCTTTCTTT. The chain links TRBV12-5 to TRBJ1-1; 8 positions match TRBD1. The CDR3 runs 15 residues. The germline V gene encodes CDR1 LGHNT and CDR2 FRNRAP. The ends lost 4 bases at V and 5 bases at J; junction bases unmatched: 9.

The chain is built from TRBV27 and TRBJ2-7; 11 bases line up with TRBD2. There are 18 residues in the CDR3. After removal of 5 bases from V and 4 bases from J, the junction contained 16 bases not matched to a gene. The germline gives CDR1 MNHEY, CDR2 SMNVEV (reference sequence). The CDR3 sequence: CASSNIVGLAGGRYEQYF. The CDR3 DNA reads TGTGCCAGCAGTAACATAGTCGGGCTAGCGGGAGGAAGGTACGAGCAGTACTTC.

CDR3 sequence reads: CASSTPTGTSREKLFF. The CDR3 coding sequence is TGTGCCAGCAGCACACCAACAGGGACATCGCGTGAAAAACTGTTTTTT. The chain combines TRBV28 with TRBJ1-4; a possible D gene is TRBD1 (6 bases). The CDR3 contains 16 residues. From germline, CDR1 is MDHEN and CDR2 SYDVKM. The V end was cut by 6 bases, the J end by 7 bases, with 21 bases between.

The DNA of the CDR3 is TGTGCCAGCAGTGTGGTAGCGGCGAACACCGGGGAGCTGTTTTTT. Protein: CASSVVAANTGELFF. The chain uses TRBV2 and TRBJ2-2; D possibly corresponds to TRBD2 (6 bases). V dropped 4 bases and J dropped 0 bases, with 9 bases sitting between them. This CDR3 comprises 15 residues. CDR1 and CDR2 from the germline V gene are SNHLY and FYNNEI.